The 23 T cell receptor beta chains given below trace back to one sample, sequenced in a study of blood T cells in healthy people across ages (dated by TCRdb to between 2014 and 2017). Libraries were constructed by 5' RACE. The instrument was an Illumina HiSeq 2500. A second PCR of roughly 6 to 11 cycles was run with a J-beta primer mix and a sample-barcoded 5' primer. TCRdb reanalyzed the raw reads on its own, using fastp at Q25 for trimming and MiXCR for clone calling, and kept in-frame beta chains. Each entry is one CDR3 protein sequence, shown with its most common DNA and genes. The sample contains hundreds of thousands of distinct CDR3 sequences, approximately 26% of them found a single time. Approximately 3.6% of the sample lies in the top ten. Another study also made use of these data, one on T cells of mothers and their children.

The sequencing input was blood. The origin of the receptors is a boy aged 2 to 10 in good health.

The chain has TRBV20-1 and TRBJ2-1; 11 nucleotides match TRBD2. CDR3 length equals 14 residues. Germline CDR1 and CDR2: DFQATT and SNEGSKA (reference sequence). J gave up 4 bases and V 6 bases, and 5 bases lay outside the gene matches. CDR3 coding DNA: TGCAGTGCGGCCGGGACTAGCGGTTACAATGAGCAGTTCTTC. Translating it yields CSAAGTSGYNEQFF.

This clonotype was seen a single time. V gene TRBV20-1 combines with J gene TRBJ2-7; D is perhaps TRBD1 (5 bases). Trimming removed 0 bases at V and 0 bases at J, with 12 bases between. The CDR3 is 15 amino acids. From germline, CDR1 is DFQATT and CDR2 SNEGSKA (reference sequence). CDR3 in DNA: TGCAGTGCTAGAGAAACAGGTGCATTCTCCTACGAGCAGTACTTC. Translated, it gives CSARETGAFSYEQYF.

The V gene is TRBV4-1, the J gene TRBJ2-7; possibly TRBD2 for D (5 bases). The germline V gene encodes CDR1 MGHRA and CDR2 YSYEKL. This CDR3 has 18 residues. V was trimmed by 0 bases and J by 3 bases, leaving 21 bases between them. CDR3 residues: CASSQDDNEGVWVYEQYF. CDR3 DNA: TGCGCCAGCAGCCAAGATGATAATGAGGGAGTATGGGTCTACGAGCAGTACTTC.

V and J are TRBV7-6 and TRBJ2-3; tentatively, D is TRBD1 (8 bases). With 5 bases removed from V and 2 bases from J, the gap between germline ends came to 17 bases. The CDR3 has 16 residues. Germline-derived CDR1 and CDR2 are SGHVS and FNYEAQ. CDR3 DNA: TGTGCCAGCAGCGCCTGGGGGGGACAGGACACAGATACGCAGTATTTT. It specifies CASSAWGGQDTDTQYF.

V and J are TRBV7-9 and TRBJ1-2; D is undetermined. Germline V gene lookup returns CDR1 SEHNR and CDR2 FQNEAQ (reference sequence). The CDR3 has 13 amino acids. Trimming cost V 3 bases and J 8 bases, with 13 bases left between them. CDR3 nucleotides: TGTGCCAGCAGCTTGCCTGGGCTTGAGGGCTACACCTTC. Its translation: CASSLPGLEGYTF.

This chain connects TRBV10-3 to TRBJ2-5; 11 nucleotides match TRBD2. Trimming took 10 bases from V and 1 from J; bases not matched to a gene: 5. CDR1 is ENHRY and CDR2 is SYGVKD in the germline V gene. The CDR3 spans 14 residues. CDR3: CASGTSGPQETQYF. CDR3 nucleotides: TGTGCCAGTGGGACTAGCGGACCCCAAGAGACCCAGTACTTC.

The chain couples TRBV6-2 or TRBV6-3 to TRBJ2-4; D is possibly TRBD2 (6 bases). Trimming cost V 0 bases and J 0 bases, with 9 bases left between them. This CDR3 is 16 amino acids long. CDR1 and CDR2 (germline): MNHEY, SVGEGT. The CDR3 is CASSYSAGIAKNIQYF. In nucleotides, the CDR3 is TGTGCCAGCAGTTACTCGGCGGGAATAGCCAAAAACATTCAGTACTTC.

This clonotype has more than one count but fewer than ten. This chain joins TRBV9 and TRBJ2-7, with 7 bases lining up with TRBD2. From germline, CDR1 is SGDLS and CDR2 YYNGEE. The CDR3 loop spans 15 amino acids. Trimming cost V 1 base and J 4 bases; bases outside gene matches: 8. This chain's CDR3 is CASSVSWGGEYEQYF. The CDR3 DNA reads as TGTGCCAGCAGCGTATCGTGGGGGGGGGAGTACGAGCAGTACTTC.

V usage is TRBV9 and J usage is TRBJ2-5; perhaps TRBD2 as D (6 bases). This CDR3 contains 15 residues. From germline, CDR1 is SGDLS and CDR2 YYNGEE. The V gene lost 0 bases and the J gene lost 5 bases, with 14 bases spanning the gap. In nucleotides, the CDR3 is TGTGCCAGCAGCGTAGCTCCTAGCGAGGGGGAGACCCAGTACTTC. Translated, it gives CASSVAPSEGETQYF.

The chain employs TRBV9 and TRBJ2-7; 9 nucleotides line up with TRBD1. CDR3 length: 16 amino acids. CDR1 and CDR2 (germline): SGDLS, YYNGEE. V was pared by 0 bases and J by 3 bases, with 7 bases of the junction left unmatched. CDR3 DNA sequence: TGTGCCAGCAGCGTAGGGGGGACAGGGAGATTCTACGAGCAGTACTTC. It encodes CASSVGGTGRFYEQYF. Full variable domain (remainder filled in from reference TRBV9 and TRBJ2-7): DSGVTQTPKHLITATGQRVTLRCSPRSGDLSVYWYQQSLDQGLQFLIQYYNGEERAKGNILERFSAQQFPDLHSELNLSSLELGDSALYFCASSVGGTGRFYEQYFGPGTRLTVT.

V gene TRBV4-2 combines with J gene TRBJ1-4; D might be TRBD1 (6 bases). Germline CDR1 reads LGHNA; CDR2 reads YNFKEQ. This CDR3 has 16 amino acids. The V end lost 4 bases, the J end lost 4 bases, and 16 bases lay between the germline ends. The CDR3 nucleotides read TGTGCCAGCAGCCCCGGGGTACAGGGTAGTAATGAAAAACTGTTTTTT. It specifies CASSPGVQGSNEKLFF.

The rearrangement uses TRBV7-6 and TRBJ2-1; 7 bases fit TRBD2. V dropped 1 base and J dropped 8; count of bases not matched to a gene: 11. This CDR3 has 16 residues. Looked up from germline, CDR1 is SGHVS and CDR2 is FNYEAQ. The DNA of the CDR3 is TGTGCCAGCAGCTTAGAGTGGGAGGGCCTTTTATATGAGCAGTTCTTC. It translates to CASSLEWEGLLYEQFF.

This chain links TRBV27 with TRBJ1-1; D gene uncertain. The V end was cut by 5 bases, the J end by 1 base, with 8 bases between. CDR1 is MNHEY and CDR2 is SMNVEV in the germline V gene (reference sequence). The CDR3 runs to 13 residues. The CDR3 here is CASSALPNTEAFF. DNA of the CDR3: TGTGCCAGCAGTGCCCTCCCGAACACTGAAGCTTTCTTT.

The table lists this clonotype with a few counts. The chain uses TRBV12-3 or TRBV12-4 and TRBJ2-7; tentative D call: TRBD1 (5 bases). Trimming stripped 4 bases from V and 10 bases from J, with 17 bases between. The CDR3 sequence is 13 residues long. In nucleotides, the CDR3 is TGTGCCAGCAGTTCCATCAGGGAAGGGCCTCAGTACTTC. This codes for CASSSIREGPQYF.

The CDR3, as DNA: TGCGCCAGCAGCTTGGTGGGCTCTTGGTTCTTC. Translated: CASSLVGSWFF. The gene calls are TRBV5-1 and TRBJ2-1; D gene uncertain. Germline V gene sequence: CDR1 SGHRS, CDR2 YFSETQ. The CDR3 totals 11 residues. Trimming took 0 bases from V and 15 from J, leaving 10 bases between them.

This clonotype was seen repeatedly, ten times or more. V usage is TRBV29-1 and J usage is TRBJ1-5; tentatively, D is TRBD1 (5 bases). The CDR3 totals 13 residues. V was shortened by 4 bases and J by 2 bases, with 9 bases between the two germline ends. Germline CDR1 and CDR2: SQVTM and ANQGSEA. CDR3 protein: CSVGPGGNQPQHF. The DNA for the CDR3 is TGCAGCGTTGGCCCGGGGGGCAATCAGCCCCAGCATTTT. Variable domain in full (rest from reference TRBV29-1 and TRBJ1-5): SAVISQKPSRDICQRGTSLTIQCQVDSQVTMMFWYRQQPGQSLTLIATANQGSEATYESGFVIDKFPISRPNLTFSTLTVSNMSPEDSSIYLCSVGPGGNQPQHFGDGTRLSIL.

The chain couples TRBV29-1 to TRBJ2-3, with D perhaps TRBD1 or TRBD2 (5 bases each). This CDR3 is 13 amino acids long. V shed 2 bases and J shed 2 bases, with 8 bases lying between them. The germline V gene encodes CDR1 SQVTM and CDR2 ANQGSEA. This CDR3 reads CSVERGPTDTQYF. Written as DNA, the CDR3 is TGCAGCGTTGAACGGGGACCCACAGATACGCAGTATTTT.

This clonotype has a count of ten or more. V gene TRBV5-1 combines with J gene TRBJ1-4; the D is unclear. This CDR3 contains 14 residues. V shed 0 bases and J shed 6 bases, with 9 bases lying between them. Germline CDR1 and CDR2: SGHRS and YFSETQ. The CDR3 sequence is CASSLGGGDEKLFF. In DNA, the CDR3 is TGCGCCAGCAGCTTGGGAGGCGGAGATGAAAAACTGTTTTTT.

This clonotype was seen repeatedly, ten times or more. This chain links TRBV5-1 with TRBJ1-2, with D possibly being TRBD1 (5 bases). V was clipped by 0 bases and J by 2 bases, with 8 bases between them. The length of the CDR3 is 14 residues. The V gene's germline CDR1 is SGHRS and CDR2 YFSETQ. Written as DNA, the CDR3 is TGCGCCAGCAGCTTGGGAGACAGAAACTATGGCTACACCTTC. This sequence encodes CASSLGDRNYGYTF.

The chain joins TRBV6-6 to TRBJ2-5, with TRBD2 matching over 10 bases. The CDR3 covers 16 residues. V lost 3 bases to trimming and J lost 5 bases; unmatched junction nucleotides: 9. Germline CDR1 is MNHNY and CDR2 is SVGAGI (reference sequence). The CDR3 protein is CASSYGLAGAGETQYF. The CDR3 coding sequence is TGTGCCAGCAGTTATGGCCTAGCGGGAGCTGGGGAGACCCAGTACTTC.

The chain has TRBV19 and TRBJ2-1, with D possibly matching TRBD1 (6 bases). Deletions cut 4 bases from V and 10 bases from J, with 8 bases between. Germline V gene sequence: CDR1 LNHDA, CDR2 SQIVND (reference sequence). The CDR3 is 11 amino acids. The CDR3 loop reads CASSRGTEQFF. CDR3 DNA sequence: TGTGCCAGTAGTAGGGGGACAGAGCAGTTCTTC. Drawing the rest from reference TRBV19 and TRBJ2-1, the complete variable domain is DGGITQSPKYLFRKEGQNVTLSCEQNLNHDAMYWYRQDPGQGLRLIYYSQIVNDFQKGDIAEGYSVSREKKESFPLTVTSAQKNPTAFYLCASSRGTEQFFGPGTRLTVL.

The CDR3 DNA reads as TGTGCCAGCAGTCAGCAGGGACAGCAAGAGACCCAGTACTTC. Translating gives CASSQQGQQETQYF. The rearrangement uses TRBV12-3 or TRBV12-4 and TRBJ2-5, with 7 bases aligning to TRBD1. The CDR3 runs to 14 residues. Unmatched junction bases numbered 5, after V lost 5 bases and J lost 2 bases.

A few counts support this clonotype. One end of the junction varies from germline; a read error may be responsible. V is TRBV7-8 and J is TRBJ2-3; 7 positions match TRBD2. Germline V lookup: CDR1 SGHVS, CDR2 FQNEAQ. The length of the CDR3 is 17 residues. CDR3 in DNA: TGTGCCAGCAGCTTAGATGGGGGGGGTCTTCGCACAGATGCGCAGTATTTT. Protein product: CASSLDGGGLRTDAQYF.